What follows are 23 T cell receptor beta chains derived from one specimen sequenced in a study of shared clonotypes between healthy human individuals. Sequencing was performed with immunoSEQ multiplex PCR; in TCRdb, only in-frame clones are kept and a portion is missing. The table records 2 million to 2.5 million clones, 95% of them present only once. Sequencing was carried out using naive CD4+ T cells sorted from blood. Subset here: CD45RA+ positively selected. Receptors were obtained from a young man in good health.

The gene calls are TRBV6-5 and TRBJ2-4; D may be TRBD1 or TRBD2 (5 bases each). Trimming took 6 bases from V and 0 from J, leaving 6 bases between them. The germline CDR1 and CDR2 sequences are MNHEY and SVGAGI. The CDR3 contains 13 residues. CDR3 nucleotide sequence: TGTGCCAGCAGGGGGACAGCCAAAAACATTCAGTACTTC. It encodes CASRGTAKNIQYF.

V is TRBV11-3 and J is TRBJ2-2, with D possibly being TRBD2 (6 bases). CDR1 is SGHNT, CDR2 YENEEA, per germline. The CDR3 has 15 residues. Trimming left V 4 bases short and J 6 bases short, with 15 bases between. CDR3 sequence reads: CASSSRSGVAGELFF. The CDR3 region has the DNA TGTGCCAGCAGCTCGAGGTCGGGGGTTGCCGGGGAGCTGTTTTTT. Filled out from reference TRBV11-3 and TRBJ2-2, the complete variable domain reads EAGVVQSPRYKIIEKKQPVAFWCNPISGHNTLYWYLQNLGQGPELLIRYENEEAVDDSQLPKDRFSAERLKGVDSTLKIQPAELGDSAVYLCASSSRSGVAGELFFGEGSRLTVL.

The chain carries TRBV7-6 and TRBJ2-5; D not certain. Trimming removed 4 bases at V and 4 bases at J, with 16 bases between. The CDR3 is 15 amino acids. Germline V lookup: CDR1 SGHVS, CDR2 FNYEAQ. The CDR3 spells CASSSLALDRETQYF. In DNA, the CDR3 is TGTGCCAGCAGCTCACTGGCGTTGGATAGAGAGACCCAGTACTTC.

CDR3 residues: CATETGLGPNQPQHF. The CDR3 nucleotides are TGTGCCACCGAGACAGGACTTGGACCCAATCAGCCCCAGCATTTT. The V and J genes are TRBV6-1 and TRBJ1-5, with a weak D call TRBD1 (6 bases). There are 15 residues in the CDR3. CDR1 and CDR2 from the germline V gene are MNHNS and SASEGT. The germline V and J ends were trimmed by 10 bases and 3 bases, with 19 bases remaining between them.

This chain connects TRBV2 to TRBJ1-2; D uncertain. This CDR3 spans 15 amino acids. Germline CDR1 SNHLY, CDR2 FYNNEI. V gave up 3 bases and J gave up 4 bases, with 15 bases separating them. CDR3 region: CASSEGVQASYGYTF. In DNA form, the CDR3 reads TGTGCCAGCAGTGAGGGAGTCCAGGCGAGCTATGGCTACACCTTC.

This clone appeared once. V and J are TRBV6-6 and TRBJ1-4; D not certain. V was trimmed by 2 bases and J by 0 bases, leaving 10 bases between them. CDR1 is MNHNY and CDR2 is SVGAGI in the germline V gene (reference sequence). The CDR3 spans 16 residues. CDR3 bases: TGTGCCAGCAGTTACGCGACGGTTGCAACTAATGAAAAACTGTTTTTT. Its protein product is CASSYATVATNEKLFF.

The chain recombines TRBV6-1 with TRBJ1-5; D is unclear. V was shortened by 4 bases and J by 2 bases, with 15 bases between the two germline ends. Germline-derived CDR1 and CDR2 are MNHNS and SASEGT. This CDR3 region has 16 residues. The CDR3 DNA sequence: TGTGCCAGCAGTGCTTCGGCATACGGGGGCAATCAGCCCCAGCATTTT. Encoded protein: CASSASAYGGNQPQHF.

The genes are TRBV28 and TRBJ1-2; TRBD1 matches 9 bases. Losses at the gene ends were 6 bases for V and 2 bases for J; bases not matched to a gene: 7. The CDR3 length is 15 residues. Germline V lookup: CDR1 MDHEN, CDR2 SYDVKM. The CDR3 coding sequence is TGTGCCAGCAGAGCGGACAGGGGTTGGAACTATGGCTACACCTTC. The encoded protein is CASRADRGWNYGYTF.

This sequence joins TRBV6-6 and TRBJ2-5, with 7 nucleotides matching TRBD2. The CDR3 contains 13 residues. Germline V gene lookup returns CDR1 MNHNY and CDR2 SVGAGI (reference sequence). The V segment lost 6 bases and the J segment 4 bases; nucleotides outside the gene matches: 5. The CDR3 DNA reads TGTGCCAGCAGGCCCTCGGGGGGAGAGACCCAGTACTTC. It codes for CASRPSGGETQYF.

The genes are TRBV6-6 and TRBJ1-1, with 7 bases that match TRBD1. With V trimmed by 7 bases and J by 7 bases, 3 bases remained unmatched. The CDR3 consists of 11 residues. The germline V gene encodes CDR1 MNHNY and CDR2 SVGAGI (reference sequence). CDR3 sequence (DNA): TGTGCCAGCACAAGACAGGGTGAAGCTTTCTTT. Its protein product is CASTRQGEAFF.

This sequence joins TRBV30 and TRBJ2-1; 11 bases match TRBD2. Unmatched junction bases numbered 9, after V lost 2 bases and J lost 9 bases. Germline V gene sequence: CDR1 GTSNPN, CDR2 SVGIG (reference sequence). The CDR3 is 15 amino acids. CDR3 loop: CAWSFLAGGPGEQFF. In DNA form, the CDR3 reads TGTGCCTGGAGTTTCTTAGCGGGAGGGCCAGGTGAGCAGTTCTTC.

The chain has TRBV18 and TRBJ2-7, with 8 bases aligning to TRBD2. V was clipped by 5 bases and J by 0 bases; unmatched bases: 6. The germline gives CDR1 KGHSH, CDR2 LQKENI. The CDR3 consists of 15 residues. The CDR3 coding sequence is TGTGCCAGCTCAAACCGGGGGACTAGCTCCTACGAGCAGTACTTC. It encodes CASSNRGTSSYEQYF.

This sequence joins TRBV28 and TRBJ1-6; no firm D call. V lost 6 bases and J lost 3, with 3 bases in between. The germline CDR1 and CDR2 sequences are MDHEN and SYDVKM. This CDR3 spans 12 amino acids. Here the CDR3 DNA reads TGTGCCAGCAGGTTCTATAATTCACCCCTCCACTTT. Amino acids: CASRFYNSPLHF.

The V gene is TRBV4-3, the J gene TRBJ2-3; 8 nucleotides line up with TRBD2. This CDR3 comprises 18 residues. Per germline, CDR1 LGHNA and CDR2 YSLEER. Unmatched junction bases numbered 9, after V lost 0 bases and J lost 1 base. In DNA, the CDR3 is TGCGCCAGCAGCCAAGATGGGTGGGGGACTAGAGGCACAGATACGCAGTATTTT. This encodes CASSQDGWGTRGTDTQYF.

The V gene is TRBV5-1, the J gene TRBJ2-7, with 8 bases lining up with TRBD1. CDR3 length equals 14 residues. CDR1 and CDR2 (germline): SGHRS, YFSETQ. With V trimmed by 4 bases and J by 5 bases, 8 bases remained unmatched. The CDR3 DNA is TGCGCCAGCAGCCGACAGGGGACGTTCCACGAGCAGTACTTC. It encodes CASSRQGTFHEQYF.

The chain carries TRBV5-3 and TRBJ1-5; 10 bases agree with TRBD1. TRBV5-3 is flagged as an ORF with uncertain function. The CDR3 runs 19 residues. V lost 3 bases to trimming and J lost 0 bases; unmatched junction nucleotides: 12. CDR3 sequence reads: CARSCAGTGVLNSNQPQHF. The CDR3 DNA is TGTGCCAGAAGCTGCGCCGGGACAGGGGTCCTAAATAGCAATCAGCCCCAGCATTTT.

The chain carries TRBV5-1 and TRBJ2-5; 10 nucleotides align to TRBD2. Germline lookup yields CDR1 SGHRS and CDR2 YFSETQ. The CDR3 loop spans 14 amino acids. Germline trimming cut 6 bases from V and 5 bases from J; bases unmatched to any gene: 7. CDR3 loop: CASTEAGGPETQYF. The DNA of the CDR3 is TGCGCCAGCACTGAAGCGGGGGGGCCGGAGACCCAGTACTTC.

The rearrangement joins TRBV28 to TRBJ2-2; D unresolved. The CDR3 totals 14 residues. Trimming removed 2 bases from V and 4 bases from J, with 8 bases in between. Germline CDR1 and CDR2: MDHEN and SYDVKM. This CDR3 is CASSLLESTGELFF. DNA of the CDR3: TGTGCCAGCAGTTTACTAGAAAGCACCGGGGAGCTGTTTTTT.

V usage is TRBV6-5 and J usage is TRBJ2-1, with D possibly matching TRBD2 (7 bases). V lost 10 bases and J lost 7, with 20 bases in between. Per germline, CDR1 MNHEY and CDR2 SVGAGI. CDR3 length: 14 residues. The CDR3 reads CATTRGGAWNEQFF. CDR3 nucleotide sequence: TGTGCCACCACAAGGGGGGGGGCTTGGAATGAGCAGTTCTTC.

The J gene is TRBJ1-2, the V gene TRBV6-6; D perhaps matches TRBD1 (5 bases). Between the trimmed V and J ends, which lost 6 bases and 6 bases, there was a span of 14 bases. The CDR3 is made up of 13 amino acids. Per germline, CDR1 MNHNY and CDR2 SVGAGI (reference sequence). The CDR3 loop is CASRVQGGNGYTF. The CDR3 DNA reads TGTGCCAGCAGGGTCCAGGGTGGGAATGGCTACACCTTC.

Points on this clone: An end of the junction does not agree with germline; a read error may underlie this. The CDR3 here is CASSLDTRSSSVF. The CDR3 nucleotides read TGTGCCAGCAGCTTAGATACGAGGAGTTCCTCGGTCTTC. The V gene is TRBV11-2, the J gene TRBJ2-1; D gene unclear. The CDR3 totals 13 residues. Germline CDR1 is SGHAT and CDR2 is FQNNGV. Full variable domain (rest looked up from reference TRBV11-2 and TRBJ2-1): EAGVAQSPRYKIIEKRQSVAFWCNPISGHATLYWYQQILGQGPKLLIQFQNNGVVDDSQLPKDRFSAERLKGVDSTLKIQPAKLEDSAVYLCASSLDTRSSSVFGPGTRLTVL.

This chain links TRBV13 with TRBJ2-1, with D possibly being TRBD2 (6 bases). Looked up from germline, CDR1 is PRHDT and CDR2 is FYEKMQ (reference sequence). V shed 0 bases and J shed 3 bases, with 18 bases lying between them. This CDR3 spans 18 amino acids. The CDR3 loop is CASSLGGRTPSGYNEQFF. CDR3 DNA sequence: TGTGCCAGCAGCTTAGGGGGGAGGACTCCCTCAGGCTACAATGAGCAGTTCTTC.

This chain uses TRBV7-6 with TRBJ2-2; 7 nucleotides agree with TRBD2. V lost 2 bases to trimming and J lost 6 bases; unmatched junction nucleotides: 15. Germline CDR1 reads SGHVS; CDR2 reads FNYEAQ. CDR3 length: 18 residues. The CDR3, as DNA: TGTGCCAGCAGCTTAAGGGTCGGAGAGCGGGGTAGTGCCGGGGAGCTGTTTTTT. This gives the protein CASSLRVGERGSAGELFF.